The table lists the clone carrying this T cell receptor (beta chain) with many counts. With 8 bases clipped from V and 6 bases from J, the junction kept 6 bases outside the gene matches. Germline assignment: CDR1 SNHLY and CDR2 FYNNEI. The CDR3 totals 15 residues. This entry comes from a study of T cells in Graves' hyperthyroidism and ophthalmopathy. TCR beta CDR3 region amplification was performed from RNA transcripts. First-round RT-PCR with HTBI primers amplified the TCR CDR3 region. Each CDR3 protein is one row after TCRdb ran MiXCR on the multiplex PCR reads. The top ten clones hold roughly 3.5% of a sample with around 600,000 distinct CDR3 sequences, 16% of them seen once. The source of the PBMCs was 9.5 to 10 ml of fresh peripheral blood.

The chain has TRBV2 and TRBJ2-2, with 13 bases aligning to TRBD2. The specimen was blood. This TCR derives from a woman aged 40 to 50 with Graves' ophthalmopathy. DNA of the CDR3: TGTGCCAGCGGGGGGACTAGCGGGATCTCCGGGGAGCTGTTTTTT. This encodes CASGGTSGISGELFF.